This T cell receptor beta chain was obtained from a study of shared clonotypes between healthy human individuals. V shed 0 bases and J shed 0 bases, with 13 bases lying between them. There are 17 residues in the CDR3. The germline CDR1 and CDR2 sequences are SGDLS and YYNGEE. Details on this clone: Antigen: not known.

Whole-study findings and limits: Memory subsets had estimated richness that was generally smaller than that of naive subsets.

The assay was immunoSEQ multiplex PCR, and TCRdb's table has in-frame clones only and misses some. The table includes 2,500,000 or so clones, roughly 90% detected once. Sequencing used naive CD4+ T cells from PBMCs. Subset defined: CD45RA+ positively selected. The chain joins TRBV9 to TRBJ2-1; D call uncertain. The source of this sequence is a man aged 18 to 29 in good health. Some clones in this sample may be carry-over from other donors' samples. CDR3 in amino acids: CASSVARSATSYNEQFF. CDR3 bases: TGTGCCAGCAGCGTAGCCCGTTCAGCGACCTCCTACAATGAGCAGTTCTTC. The variable domain in full, completed from reference TRBV9 and TRBJ2-1, reads DSGVTQTPKHLITATGQRVTLRCSPRSGDLSVYWYQQSLDQGLQFLIQYYNGEERAKGNILERFSAQQFPDLHSELNLSSLELGDSALYFCASSVARSATSYNEQFFGPGTRLTVL.